The rows below give T cell receptor beta chains drawn from one sample of a study of OX40 agonist ivuxolimab in advanced cancers. The table came from immunoSEQ multiplex PCR; TCRdb's copy has only in-frame clones and leaves some out. This sample has just under 75,000 clones, with 75% to 95% found just once. The material sequenced was CD4+ or CD8+ T cells sorted from blood, taken in a trial of the OX40 agonist ivuxolimab. Receptors were obtained from an adult with an advanced solid tumor such as melanoma, head and neck, liver or kidney cancer. CDR3s include the opening cysteine and the closing phenylalanine or tryptophan. Fields, in order: V gene, CDR3 length, D gene, clone size, J gene, CDR3 protein, CDR3 DNA. The D gene is left open where the match is weak. Size is omitted from some rows. Given values are once, few, many or a class for expanded clones.

V gene: TRBV18; CDR3 length: 13; D gene: TRBD1; clone size: NA; J gene: TRBJ1-1; CDR3 protein: CASSLQGVAEAFF; CDR3 DNA: TGTGCCAGCTCACTTCAGGGGGTCGCTGAAGCTTTCTTT
V gene: TRBV7-3; CDR3 length: 16; D gene: NA; clone size: once; J gene: TRBJ2-1; CDR3 protein: CASSSSRANNYNEQFF; CDR3 DNA: TGTGCCAGCAGCTCCAGCAGGGCCAATAACTACAATGAGCAGTTCTTC
V gene: TRBV18; CDR3 length: 13; D gene: NA; clone size: NA; J gene: TRBJ2-2; CDR3 protein: CASSGLEHGELFF; CDR3 DNA: TGTGCCAGCTCTGGACTGGAACACGGGGAGCTGTTTTTT
V gene: TRBV6-5; CDR3 length: 15; D gene: TRBD1; clone size: NA; J gene: TRBJ1-6; CDR3 protein: CASSSGTVLNSPLHF; CDR3 DNA: TGTGCCAGCAGTTCGGGGACAGTTCTAAATTCACCCCTCCACTTT
V gene: TRBV5-1; CDR3 length: 15; D gene: NA; clone size: NA; J gene: TRBJ1-3; CDR3 protein: CASSLKQGTGNTIYF; CDR3 DNA: TGCGCCAGCAGCTTGAAACAGGGCACTGGAAACACCATATATTTT
V gene: TRBV6-6; CDR3 length: 12; D gene: NA; clone size: NA; J gene: TRBJ1-2; CDR3 protein: CASSSRRDGYTF; CDR3 DNA: TGTGCCAGCAGCTCCCGGAGAGATGGCTACACCTTC
V gene: TRBV9; CDR3 length: 16; D gene: TRBD1; clone size: NA; J gene: TRBJ2-7; CDR3 protein: CASSSSRDRGQEEQYF; CDR3 DNA: TGTGCCAGCAGCTCTTCACGGGACAGGGGGCAAGAAGAGCAGTACTTC
V gene: TRBV7-3; CDR3 length: 12; D gene: NA; clone size: NA; J gene: TRBJ2-7; CDR3 protein: CASSIDRSEQYF; CDR3 DNA: TGTGCCAGCAGCATCGACCGTAGCGAGCAGTACTTC
V gene: TRBV7-3; CDR3 length: 11; D gene: NA; clone size: once; J gene: TRBJ2-3; CDR3 protein: CASSNGDTQYF; CDR3 DNA: TGTGCCAGCAGCAACGGAGATACGCAGTATTTT
V gene: TRBV7-3; CDR3 length: 15; D gene: NA; clone size: NA; J gene: TRBJ2-6; CDR3 protein: CASSPARVGGNVLTF; CDR3 DNA: TGTGCCAGCAGCCCAGCTCGTGTGGGAGGCAACGTCCTGACTTTC
V gene: TRBV21-1; CDR3 length: 16; D gene: NA; clone size: NA; J gene: TRBJ1-6; CDR3 protein: CASSNRGLGHNSPLHF; CDR3 DNA: TGTGCCAGCAGCAATCGGGGCCTCGGGCATAATTCACCCCTCCACTTT
V gene: TRBV7-9; CDR3 length: 16; D gene: NA; clone size: few; J gene: TRBJ1-1; CDR3 protein: CASSLAPGEGNTEAFF; CDR3 DNA: TGTGCCAGCAGCTTAGCGCCGGGGGAGGGGAACACTGAAGCTTTCTTT
V gene: TRBV25-1; CDR3 length: 13; D gene: NA; clone size: NA; J gene: TRBJ2-6; CDR3 protein: CASSLSGANVLTF; CDR3 DNA: TGTGCCAGCAGCCTTTCTGGGGCCAACGTCCTGACTTTC
V gene: TRBV6-4; CDR3 length: 13; D gene: NA; clone size: few; J gene: TRBJ1-5; CDR3 protein: CASSDYTGEPQHF; CDR3 DNA: TGTGCCAGCAGTGACTACACCGGGGAGCCCCAGCATTTT
V gene: TRBV7-9; CDR3 length: 16; D gene: TRBD2; clone size: NA; J gene: TRBJ2-2; CDR3 protein: CASSPRLAVSTGELFF; CDR3 DNA: TGTGCCAGCAGCCCAAGACTAGCGGTCAGCACCGGGGAGCTGTTTTTT
V gene: TRBV7-9; CDR3 length: 13; D gene: NA; clone size: once; J gene: TRBJ2-7; CDR3 protein: CASSPRAIGEQYF; CDR3 DNA: TGTGCCAGCAGCCCTCGAGCGATCGGCGAGCAGTACTTC
V gene: TRBV18; CDR3 length: 14; D gene: NA; clone size: NA; J gene: TRBJ2-7; CDR3 protein: CASSRDGPPDEQYF; CDR3 DNA: TGTGCCAGCTCAAGAGACGGGCCCCCGGACGAGCAGTACTTC
V gene: TRBV6-6; CDR3 length: 14; D gene: TRBD1; clone size: NA; J gene: TRBJ2-5; CDR3 protein: CASSRTGGQETQYF; CDR3 DNA: TGTGCCAGCAGTAGGACAGGTGGCCAAGAGACCCAGTACTTC
V gene: TRBV28; CDR3 length: 15; D gene: NA; clone size: NA; J gene: TRBJ2-5; CDR3 protein: CASTLAGHLQETQYF; CDR3 DNA: TGTGCCAGCACTTTAGCCGGACACCTACAAGAGACCCAGTACTTC
V gene: TRBV4-3; CDR3 length: 15; D gene: NA; clone size: NA; J gene: TRBJ2-7; CDR3 protein: CASSQEDRAIYEQYF; CDR3 DNA: TGCGCCAGCAGCCAAGAGGATCGGGCCATCTACGAGCAGTACTTC
V gene: TRBV5-1; CDR3 length: 13; D gene: NA; clone size: NA; J gene: TRBJ1-5; CDR3 protein: CASSWAWDQPQHF; CDR3 DNA: TGCGCCAGCAGCTGGGCGTGGGATCAGCCCCAGCATTTT
V gene: TRBV7-6; CDR3 length: 12; D gene: NA; clone size: NA; J gene: TRBJ2-1; CDR3 protein: CASSLGYNEQFF; CDR3 DNA: TGTGCCAGCAGCTTAGGCTACAATGAGCAGTTCTTC
V gene: TRBV6-5; CDR3 length: 15; D gene: TRBD1; clone size: NA; J gene: TRBJ2-2; CDR3 protein: CASSFGTGGTGELFF; CDR3 DNA: TGTGCCAGCAGTTTCGGGACAGGGGGCACCGGGGAGCTGTTTTTT
V gene: TRBV29-1; CDR3 length: 12; D gene: NA; clone size: NA; J gene: TRBJ1-3; CDR3 protein: CSGGFSGNTIYF; CDR3 DNA: TGCAGCGGAGGGTTCTCTGGAAACACCATATATTTT
V gene: TRBV4-3; CDR3 length: 14; D gene: NA; clone size: NA; J gene: TRBJ2-1; CDR3 protein: CASSQDFTYNEQFF; CDR3 DNA: TGCGCCAGCAGCCAAGACTTTACCTACAATGAGCAGTTCTTC
V gene: TRBV30; CDR3 length: 14; D gene: NA; clone size: once; J gene: TRBJ1-3; CDR3 protein: CAWADGLDGNTIYF; CDR3 DNA: TGTGCCTGGGCGGACGGCCTGGATGGAAACACCATATATTTT
V gene: TRBV19; CDR3 length: 15; D gene: TRBD1; clone size: NA; J gene: TRBJ1-5; CDR3 protein: CASSPPQGRNQPQHF; CDR3 DNA: TGTGCCAGTAGCCCCCCACAGGGGCGCAATCAGCCCCAGCATTTT
V gene: TRBV7-2; CDR3 length: 15; D gene: NA; clone size: NA; J gene: TRBJ2-1; CDR3 protein: CASSLVSEAYNEQFF; CDR3 DNA: TGTGCCAGCAGCTTAGTAAGCGAGGCCTACAATGAGCAGTTCTTC
V gene: TRBV5-1; CDR3 length: 15; D gene: TRBD2; clone size: once; J gene: TRBJ2-1; CDR3 protein: CASSLSLAGYNEQFF; CDR3 DNA: TGCGCCAGCAGCTTGAGTCTAGCGGGTTACAATGAGCAGTTCTTC
V gene: TRBV7-3; CDR3 length: 15; D gene: TRBD2; clone size: NA; J gene: TRBJ2-3; CDR3 protein: CASSLYGTSGDTQYF; CDR3 DNA: TGTGCCAGCAGCTTATACGGGACTAGCGGAGATACGCAGTATTTT
V gene: TRBV19; CDR3 length: 14; D gene: NA; clone size: NA; J gene: TRBJ1-1; CDR3 protein: CASSSQATGTEAFF; CDR3 DNA: TGTGCCAGTAGCTCTCAAGCTACAGGGACTGAAGCTTTCTTT
V gene: TRBV30; CDR3 length: 13; D gene: NA; clone size: NA; J gene: TRBJ2-5; CDR3 protein: CAWKQGYQETQYF; CDR3 DNA: TGTGCCTGGAAACAGGGTTACCAAGAGACCCAGTACTTC
V gene: TRBV27; CDR3 length: 16; D gene: TRBD2; clone size: NA; J gene: TRBJ2-2; CDR3 protein: CASSLSAGGHTGELFF; CDR3 DNA: TGTGCCAGCAGTTTAAGTGCGGGAGGGCACACCGGGGAGCTGTTTTTT
V gene: TRBV7-9; CDR3 length: 15; D gene: NA; clone size: once; J gene: TRBJ1-6; CDR3 protein: CASTLLRGGSSPLHF; CDR3 DNA: TGTGCCAGCACCCTTCTTAGGGGGGGATCATCACCCCTCCACTTT
V gene: TRBV7-2; CDR3 length: 15; D gene: TRBD1; clone size: NA; J gene: TRBJ2-5; CDR3 protein: CASSPGGQGSETQYF; CDR3 DNA: TGTGCCAGCAGCCCAGGAGGACAGGGATCAGAGACCCAGTACTTC
V gene: TRBV23-1; CDR3 length: 16; D gene: TRBD2; clone size: NA; J gene: TRBJ2-7; CDR3 protein: CASQTIAGVLSYEQYF; CDR3 DNA: TGCGCCAGCCAAACGATAGCGGGAGTCCTCTCCTACGAGCAGTACTTC
V gene: TRBV5-1; CDR3 length: 15; D gene: NA; clone size: NA; J gene: TRBJ2-1; CDR3 protein: CASSLGWSSYNEQFF; CDR3 DNA: TGCGCCAGCAGCTTGGGTTGGAGCTCCTACAATGAGCAGTTCTTC